The clone carrying this TCR beta chain was seen more than once but under ten times. As yet, its antigen is unknown. The data are from a study of early T cells in non-severe SARS-CoV-2 infection. Background on the study: The study sequenced bulk RNA from unsorted whole blood, with chains unpaired.

Study results and limitations: Using VDJdb, the matching emphasized anti-spike CD8 responses while missing private and CD4 specificities.

Individual cDNA molecules received unique molecular identifiers. Using its own MiXCR run on the 5' RACE reads, TCRdb lists one record per CDR3 protein. The top ten clones hold about 4% of a sample with approximately 35,000 distinct CDR3 sequences, 5.5% to 8% of them seen once. V lost 1 base and J 3 bases, leaving 10 bases between the germline ends. CDR1 and CDR2 (germline): LGHDT, YNNKEL (reference sequence). The CDR3 totals 15 residues. Sequences were obtained from whole blood. V gene TRBV3-1 combines with J gene TRBJ2-1; D is perhaps TRBD2 (6 bases). This sequence was found in an adult who was a healthcare worker with PCR-confirmed SARS-CoV-2 infection or an uninfected control (not recorded which). In nucleotides, the CDR3 is TGTGCCAGCAGCCAAGCGGGGGTAGGCTACAATGAGCAGTTCTTC. Amino acids: CASSQAGVGYNEQFF.